Listed below are T cell receptor beta chains from one sample, sequenced in a study of blood T cell repertoires in COVID-19. Assay used: immunoSEQ multiplex PCR; TCRdb lists only in-frame clones, some missing. The sample has 270,000 or so clones; roughly 81% are singletons. The sequenced sample consisted of PBMCs or T cells enriched from blood (not recorded which). Every receptor here comes from a woman aged 50 to 60 who had been exposed to COVID-19. The CDR3 runs from the conserved cysteine through the conserved F or W. A D gene is named only where the DNA matches it firmly. Clone size appears in some rows only: once, few, many, or a class for an expanded clone.

clone_size: NA; j_call: TRBJ1-2; v_call: TRBV9; cdr3_length: 14; d_call: NA; cdr3_nt: TGTGCCAGCACCCTGAGCATAGCTAACTATGGCTACACCTTC; cdr3_aa: CASTLSIANYGYTF
clone_size: NA; j_call: TRBJ1-4; v_call: TRBV18; cdr3_length: 18; d_call: TRBD1; cdr3_nt: TGTGCCAGCTCACCCCCGGGACAGGGGCCAAGGACTAATGAAAAACTGTTTTTT; cdr3_aa: CASSPPGQGPRTNEKLFF
clone_size: NA; j_call: TRBJ2-7; v_call: TRBV5-1; cdr3_length: 17; d_call: TRBD1; cdr3_nt: TGCGCCAGCAGCTCGCGCGGCGCACGGGACAGTATCTACGAGCAGTACTTC; cdr3_aa: CASSSRGARDSIYEQYF
clone_size: NA; j_call: TRBJ1-1; v_call: TRBV29-1; cdr3_length: 15; d_call: NA; cdr3_nt: TGCAGCGTTGTCGTTCCAGGTCTTATGAACACTGAAGCTTTCTTT; cdr3_aa: CSVVVPGLMNTEAFF
clone_size: NA; j_call: TRBJ1-1; v_call: TRBV7-8; cdr3_length: 15; d_call: TRBD1; cdr3_nt: TGTGCCAGCAGCCCTGGACAGGGACAGGACACTGAAGCTTTCTTT; cdr3_aa: CASSPGQGQDTEAFF
clone_size: NA; j_call: TRBJ2-7; v_call: TRBV2; cdr3_length: 15; d_call: NA; cdr3_nt: TGTGCCAGCAGAATCCTCACTAGCCTACCCTACGAGCAGTACTTC; cdr3_aa: CASRILTSLPYEQYF
clone_size: NA; j_call: TRBJ1-3; v_call: TRBV29-1; cdr3_length: 11; d_call: NA; cdr3_nt: TGCAGCGCGGACACTGGAAACACCATATATTTT; cdr3_aa: CSADTGNTIYF
clone_size: NA; j_call: TRBJ2-1; v_call: TRBV5-1; cdr3_length: 12; d_call: TRBD2; cdr3_nt: TGCGCCAGCAGCTTCCCTAGCGGGGAGCAGTTCTTC; cdr3_aa: CASSFPSGEQFF
clone_size: once; j_call: TRBJ1-1; v_call: TRBV18; cdr3_length: 18; d_call: TRBD1; cdr3_nt: TGTGCCAGCTCGGAGACAGGGCATTCACTCGCAATGAACACTGAAGCTTTCTTT; cdr3_aa: CASSETGHSLAMNTEAFF
clone_size: NA; j_call: TRBJ1-1; v_call: TRBV19; cdr3_length: 14; d_call: NA; cdr3_nt: TGTGCCAGTAGTCCTCAGACTGAGAACACTGAAGCTTTCTTT; cdr3_aa: CASSPQTENTEAFF
clone_size: NA; j_call: TRBJ1-3; v_call: TRBV10-3; cdr3_length: 16; d_call: NA; cdr3_nt: TGTGCCATCAGTGGGGGAGAGCCTAGCTCTGGAAACACCATATATTTT; cdr3_aa: CAISGGEPSSGNTIYF
clone_size: NA; j_call: TRBJ2-2; v_call: TRBV14; cdr3_length: 15; d_call: TRBD1; cdr3_nt: TGTGCCAGCAGCCAATGGACAGGGGTGGCCGGGGAGCTGTTTTTT; cdr3_aa: CASSQWTGVAGELFF
clone_size: NA; j_call: TRBJ1-1; v_call: TRBV5-1; cdr3_length: 17; d_call: TRBD1; cdr3_nt: TGCGCCAGCAGCCTTACAGGGGGCTCAGGAAGGAACACTGAAGCTTTCTTT; cdr3_aa: CASSLTGGSGRNTEAFF
clone_size: NA; j_call: TRBJ1-4; v_call: TRBV6-6; cdr3_length: 13; d_call: NA; cdr3_nt: TGTGCCAGCAGCCCAGGGGCACAGGAAAAACTGTTTTTT; cdr3_aa: CASSPGAQEKLFF
clone_size: NA; j_call: TRBJ1-2; v_call: TRBV19; cdr3_length: 13; d_call: NA; cdr3_nt: TGTGCCAGCCACCCTGACAGGCAGGGTGGCTACACCTTC; cdr3_aa: CASHPDRQGGYTF
clone_size: few; j_call: TRBJ1-1; v_call: TRBV6-5; cdr3_length: 13; d_call: NA; cdr3_nt: TGTGCCAGTAGTAAGGGGCAGGTCACTGAAGCTTTCTTT; cdr3_aa: CASSKGQVTEAFF
clone_size: NA; j_call: TRBJ2-7; v_call: TRBV5-4; cdr3_length: 15; d_call: TRBD2; cdr3_nt: TGTGCCAGCAGCTTGGGGCACGGGGGGGGATACGAGCAGTACTTC; cdr3_aa: CASSLGHGGGYEQYF
clone_size: NA; j_call: TRBJ2-7; v_call: TRBV7-8; cdr3_length: 15; d_call: TRBD2; cdr3_nt: TGTGCCAGCAGCAAACCCGGGACTAGAGTCGTCGAGCAGTACTTC; cdr3_aa: CASSKPGTRVVEQYF
clone_size: NA; j_call: TRBJ1-2; v_call: TRBV5-4; cdr3_length: 17; d_call: TRBD1; cdr3_nt: TGTGCCAGCAGCTTGGGGAACCGGGACAGGGGTTCCTATGGCTACACCTTC; cdr3_aa: CASSLGNRDRGSYGYTF
clone_size: NA; j_call: TRBJ2-7; v_call: TRBV18; cdr3_length: 13; d_call: NA; cdr3_nt: TGTGCCAGCTCACTCAAGAGCTCCTACGAGCAGTACTTC; cdr3_aa: CASSLKSSYEQYF
clone_size: NA; j_call: TRBJ2-1; v_call: TRBV12-5; cdr3_length: 17; d_call: NA; cdr3_nt: TGTGCTAGTGGTTTGGTACAGGGTGCCTTTCCATACAATGAGCAGTTCTTC; cdr3_aa: CASGLVQGAFPYNEQFF
clone_size: NA; j_call: TRBJ1-6; v_call: TRBV4-1; cdr3_length: 15; d_call: NA; cdr3_nt: TGCGCCAGCAGCCAAGTGGGCAGGGCAATTACACCCCTCCACTTT; cdr3_aa: CASSQVGRAITPLHF
clone_size: NA; j_call: TRBJ1-1; v_call: TRBV7-2; cdr3_length: 13; d_call: NA; cdr3_nt: TGTGCCAGCAGTTTAGATCCCAGCACTGAAGCTTTCTTT; cdr3_aa: CASSLDPSTEAFF
clone_size: NA; j_call: TRBJ2-7; v_call: TRBV7-9; cdr3_length: 15; d_call: NA; cdr3_nt: TGTGCCAGCAGCCAGACCGGGACACTTACCTACGAGCAGTACTTC; cdr3_aa: CASSQTGTLTYEQYF
clone_size: NA; j_call: TRBJ1-2; v_call: TRBV28; cdr3_length: 15; d_call: NA; cdr3_nt: TGTGCCAGCAGTTTTGGCGGCCCAGGGTATTATGGCTACACCTTC; cdr3_aa: CASSFGGPGYYGYTF
clone_size: once; j_call: TRBJ1-2; v_call: TRBV25-1; cdr3_length: 14; d_call: TRBD1; cdr3_nt: TGTGCCAGCAGGAGGGGACAGGGGAGCTATGGCTACACCTTC; cdr3_aa: CASRRGQGSYGYTF
clone_size: NA; j_call: TRBJ1-2; v_call: TRBV27; cdr3_length: 13; d_call: TRBD1; cdr3_nt: TGTGCCAGCAGGGGGGACAGAACCTATGGCTACACCTTC; cdr3_aa: CASRGDRTYGYTF
clone_size: once; j_call: TRBJ1-1; v_call: TRBV5-1; cdr3_length: 15; d_call: TRBD1; cdr3_nt: TGCGCCAGCAGCCCTTCACAGGGGGCGAACACTGAAGCTTTCTTT; cdr3_aa: CASSPSQGANTEAFF
clone_size: NA; j_call: TRBJ2-7; v_call: TRBV2; cdr3_length: 13; d_call: TRBD1; cdr3_nt: TGTGCCAGCAGTGCCGGGACAGGGGTGGAGCAGTACTTC; cdr3_aa: CASSAGTGVEQYF
clone_size: once; j_call: TRBJ2-5; v_call: TRBV29-1; cdr3_length: 11; d_call: NA; cdr3_nt: TGCAGCGTTGGGCAGGGAGAGACCCAGTACTTC; cdr3_aa: CSVGQGETQYF
clone_size: NA; j_call: TRBJ2-7; v_call: TRBV11-2; cdr3_length: 13; d_call: NA; cdr3_nt: TGTGCCAGCAGCTTGGGACTCTACTACGAGCAGTACTTC; cdr3_aa: CASSLGLYYEQYF
clone_size: NA; j_call: TRBJ1-4; v_call: TRBV5-1; cdr3_length: 14; d_call: TRBD1; cdr3_nt: TGCGCCAGCAGCTCTGGGACAGGGAATGAAAAACTGTTTTTT; cdr3_aa: CASSSGTGNEKLFF
clone_size: NA; j_call: TRBJ2-5; v_call: TRBV6-1; cdr3_length: 13; d_call: NA; cdr3_nt: TGTGCCAGCAGTGAAGTAAGGAGGGAGACCCAGTACTTC; cdr3_aa: CASSEVRRETQYF
clone_size: few; j_call: TRBJ1-2; v_call: TRBV28; cdr3_length: 14; d_call: TRBD1; cdr3_nt: TGTGCCAGCAGTTCCCAGGGGGCGAAGGGGGGCTACACCTTC; cdr3_aa: CASSSQGAKGGYTF
clone_size: NA; j_call: TRBJ1-1; v_call: TRBV29-1; cdr3_length: 10; d_call: NA; cdr3_nt: TGCAGCGTTTTCACAGGGCGAGCTTTCTTT; cdr3_aa: CSVFTGRAFF
clone_size: NA; j_call: TRBJ2-7; v_call: TRBV11-2; cdr3_length: 15; d_call: TRBD1; cdr3_nt: TGTGCCAGCAGGAGTATGGACAGGAGCTCCTACGAGCAGTACTTC; cdr3_aa: CASRSMDRSSYEQYF
clone_size: NA; j_call: TRBJ2-5; v_call: TRBV29-1; cdr3_length: 14; d_call: TRBD1; cdr3_nt: TGCAGCGTTGAAGATAAGAGGGGGCGGGAGACCCAGTACTTC; cdr3_aa: CSVEDKRGRETQYF
clone_size: NA; j_call: TRBJ1-1; v_call: TRBV28; cdr3_length: 13; d_call: TRBD1; cdr3_nt: TGTGCCAGCAGTTCGACAGGGATTACTGAAGCTTTCTTT; cdr3_aa: CASSSTGITEAFF
clone_size: once; j_call: TRBJ1-2; v_call: TRBV5-1; cdr3_length: 14; d_call: NA; cdr3_nt: TGCGCCAGCAGCCCCACCGACAGCCCGCTTGGCTACACCTTC; cdr3_aa: CASSPTDSPLGYTF
clone_size: NA; j_call: TRBJ1-6; v_call: TRBV30; cdr3_length: 16; d_call: NA; cdr3_nt: TGTGCCTGGAGGGCCCCTTGGGGCTTGTCGAATTCACCCCTCCACTTT; cdr3_aa: CAWRAPWGLSNSPLHF
clone_size: NA; j_call: TRBJ1-1; v_call: TRBV5-6; cdr3_length: 13; d_call: NA; cdr3_nt: TGTGCCAGCAGCCCTACCCGACAACAGGCCGCTTTCTTT; cdr3_aa: CASSPTRQQAAFF
clone_size: once; j_call: TRBJ2-3; v_call: TRBV19; cdr3_length: 13; d_call: NA; cdr3_nt: TGTGCCAGTAGTATTCCCCTAGCAGATACGCAGTATTTT; cdr3_aa: CASSIPLADTQYF
clone_size: NA; j_call: TRBJ1-1; v_call: TRBV14; cdr3_length: 14; d_call: TRBD1; cdr3_nt: TGTGCCAGCAGCCGGTTCAGGGGGGACACTGAAGCTTTCTTT; cdr3_aa: CASSRFRGDTEAFF
clone_size: NA; j_call: TRBJ1-1; v_call: TRBV3-1/TRBV3-2; cdr3_length: 16; d_call: TRBD1; cdr3_nt: TGTGCCAGCAGCCCACTCACTGCCAGGGGGCCGGCTGAAGCTTTCTTT; cdr3_aa: CASSPLTARGPAEAFF
clone_size: NA; j_call: TRBJ2-5; v_call: TRBV10-3; cdr3_length: 15; d_call: TRBD2; cdr3_nt: TGTGCCATCAGTGAGTCGACTAGCCCCAGGGAGACCCAGTACTTC; cdr3_aa: CAISESTSPRETQYF
clone_size: NA; j_call: TRBJ2-6; v_call: TRBV5-4; cdr3_length: 17; d_call: NA; cdr3_nt: TGTGCCAGCAGCTTGGGGGGTCGGGACTCTGGGGCCAACGTCCTGACTTTC; cdr3_aa: CASSLGGRDSGANVLTF
clone_size: NA; j_call: TRBJ1-1; v_call: TRBV29-1; cdr3_length: 12; d_call: NA; cdr3_nt: TGCAGCGCCATTGTGGGAGACACTGAAGCTTTCTTT; cdr3_aa: CSAIVGDTEAFF
clone_size: few; j_call: TRBJ2-6; v_call: TRBV28; cdr3_length: 15; d_call: NA; cdr3_nt: TGTGCCAGCAGCCCGAGAGGGAGGGGGGCCAACGTCCTGACTTTC; cdr3_aa: CASSPRGRGANVLTF
clone_size: once; j_call: TRBJ1-2; v_call: TRBV3-1/TRBV3-2; cdr3_length: 13; d_call: NA; cdr3_nt: TGTGCCAGCCGGAGAAGCACTACTTATGGCTACACCTTC; cdr3_aa: CASRRSTTYGYTF
clone_size: NA; j_call: TRBJ2-5; v_call: TRBV13; cdr3_length: 16; d_call: TRBD2; cdr3_nt: TGTGCCAGCAGCTTAAGGGCGGGGGGGCCTGCGGAGACCCAGTACTTC; cdr3_aa: CASSLRAGGPAETQYF
clone_size: NA; j_call: TRBJ2-7; v_call: TRBV7-9; cdr3_length: 15; d_call: TRBD1; cdr3_nt: TGTGCCAGCAGCAACACCCGGGACAGGGGGCGCGAGCAGTACTTC; cdr3_aa: CASSNTRDRGREQYF
clone_size: NA; j_call: TRBJ2-7; v_call: TRBV11-3; cdr3_length: 15; d_call: TRBD1; cdr3_nt: TGTGCCAGCAGCTTGAGGAGGACAGGGGGTAACGAGCAGTACTTC; cdr3_aa: CASSLRRTGGNEQYF
clone_size: NA; j_call: TRBJ1-5; v_call: TRBV11-2; cdr3_length: 16; d_call: TRBD1; cdr3_nt: TGTGCCAGCAGCCCCGGGACAGGGAGAAGCAATCAGCCCCAGCATTTT; cdr3_aa: CASSPGTGRSNQPQHF
clone_size: NA; j_call: TRBJ1-2; v_call: TRBV12-5; cdr3_length: 14; d_call: TRBD1; cdr3_nt: TGTGCTAGTGGTTTCGCAGGGGGGCCCAATGGCTACACCTTC; cdr3_aa: CASGFAGGPNGYTF
clone_size: NA; j_call: TRBJ1-1; v_call: TRBV18; cdr3_length: 16; d_call: NA; cdr3_nt: TGTGCCAGCTCACCCCTAGCTGGGGGGGGGAACACTGAAGCTTTCTTT; cdr3_aa: CASSPLAGGGNTEAFF
clone_size: NA; j_call: TRBJ2-2; v_call: TRBV5-1; cdr3_length: 13; d_call: TRBD2; cdr3_nt: TGCGCCAGCAGCCTAAAGCGGGGCGGGGAGCTGTTTTTT; cdr3_aa: CASSLKRGGELFF
clone_size: NA; j_call: TRBJ1-2; v_call: TRBV12-3/TRBV12-4; cdr3_length: 13; d_call: NA; cdr3_nt: TGTGCCAGCAGCCAACGGGGGTTCTATGGCTACACCTTC; cdr3_aa: CASSQRGFYGYTF
clone_size: NA; j_call: TRBJ2-1; v_call: TRBV7-2; cdr3_length: 15; d_call: TRBD2; cdr3_nt: TGTGCCAGCAGCTTAACGGGGGGGTCCTACAATGAGCAGTTCTTC; cdr3_aa: CASSLTGGSYNEQFF
clone_size: NA; j_call: TRBJ1-2; v_call: TRBV2; cdr3_length: 15; d_call: NA; cdr3_nt: TGTGCCAGCAGTGAATTCCCGACACGAAACTATGGCTACACCTTC; cdr3_aa: CASSEFPTRNYGYTF